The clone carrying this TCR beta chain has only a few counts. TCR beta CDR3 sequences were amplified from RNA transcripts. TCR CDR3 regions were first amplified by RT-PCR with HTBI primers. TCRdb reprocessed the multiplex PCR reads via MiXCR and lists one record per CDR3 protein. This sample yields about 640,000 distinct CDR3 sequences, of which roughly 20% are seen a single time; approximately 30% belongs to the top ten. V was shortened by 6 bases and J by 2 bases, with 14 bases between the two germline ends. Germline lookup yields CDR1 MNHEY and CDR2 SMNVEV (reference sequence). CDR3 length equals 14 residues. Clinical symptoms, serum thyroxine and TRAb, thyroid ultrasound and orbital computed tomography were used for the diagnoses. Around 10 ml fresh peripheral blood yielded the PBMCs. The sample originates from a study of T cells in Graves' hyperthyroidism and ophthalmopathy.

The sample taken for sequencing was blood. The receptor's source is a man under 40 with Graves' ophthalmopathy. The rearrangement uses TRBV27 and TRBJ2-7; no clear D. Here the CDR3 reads CASSPGRRPYEQYF. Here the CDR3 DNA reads TGTGCCAGCAGCCCGGGCAGGAGACCCTACGAGCAGTACTTC.